This TCR beta chain was profiled in a study of beta chain features in type 1 diabetes. Study-level information: There was similarity between patients and healthy donors in age, gender and cell yields. Study results and caveats: Lower insertion and higher deletion counts appeared at VDJ junctions in type 1 diabetes patients. Patients with Type 1 diabetes showed moderately but significantly shorter TCRB CDR3s in all four CD4+ subsets.

Sorting based on CD45RO/CCR7/CD25/CD127/CD95/CD27 separated CD4+ naive, central memory, regulatory and stem cell-like memory cells. Purities over 95% were achieved in all sorted populations. The whole isolated RNA underwent reverse transcription, so sequencing captured expressed TCRB transcripts. The data were produced by immunoSEQ multiplex PCR, yet TCRdb's version contains in-frame clones alone and is incomplete. Seen here are around 250,000 clones, approximately 14% observed once, and the top ten hold roughly 0.02%. This clone was seen a few times. Antigen: not known. CDR3 length: 15 residues. Germline V gene lookup returns CDR1 LNHDA and CDR2 SQIVND (reference sequence). Trimming left V 3 bases short and J 5 bases short, with 14 bases between.

This TCR derives from a man aged 25-45 years with type 1 diabetes. The sequencing sample was made of naive CD4+ T cells from blood. This chain joins TRBV19 and TRBJ1-5; possibly TRBD1 for D (6 bases). CDR3 protein: CASSIGTPFHQPQHF. The CDR3 DNA sequence: TGTGCCAGTAGTATTGGGACACCTTTTCATCAGCCCCAGCATTTT.